This entry lists 11 T cell receptor beta chains sequenced from one sample in a study of blood T cell repertoires in COVID-19. The table came from immunoSEQ multiplex PCR; TCRdb's copy has only in-frame clones and leaves some out. The sample records 150,000 to 200,000 clones, about 86% being singletons. Source material: peripheral blood. The receptors come from a woman in her seventies with acute or convalescent COVID-19.

The CDR3 loop is CASSIAGGYYEQYF. The CDR3 bases are TGTGCCAGCAGTATAGCGGGCGGATACTACGAGCAGTACTTC. This chain links TRBV28 with TRBJ2-7; 7 bases line up with TRBD2. J was trimmed by 3 bases and V by 5 bases; bases with no gene match: 7. CDR1 and CDR2 (germline): MDHEN, SYDVKM. The CDR3 contains 14 residues.

This clone was seen just once. Different DNA sequences within this sample yield the same CDR3. The genes are TRBV5-1 and TRBJ1-4; no reliable D call. V was clipped by 0 bases and J by 7 bases, with 7 bases between them. Germline CDR1 and CDR2: SGHRS and YFSETQ. The CDR3 contains 13 residues. CDR3 residues: CASSLGRGEKLFF. Here the CDR3 DNA reads TGCGCCAGCAGCTTGGGTCGAGGTGAAAAACTGTTTTTT.

The chain joins TRBV11-2 to TRBJ2-7; 8 nucleotides align to TRBD2. Trimming took 5 bases from V and 0 from J; bases not matched to a gene: 9. The CDR3 totals 16 residues. Germline V gene sequence: CDR1 SGHAT, CDR2 FQNNGV. This CDR3 is CASSREAGTSSYEQYF. In DNA form, the CDR3 reads TGTGCCAGCAGCCGCGAGGCCGGGACTAGCTCCTACGAGCAGTACTTC. The variable domain in full, with the rest retrieved from reference TRBV11-2 and TRBJ2-7, is EAGVAQSPRYKIIEKRQSVAFWCNPISGHATLYWYQQILGQGPKLLIQFQNNGVVDDSQLPKDRFSAERLKGVDSTLKIQPAKLEDSAVYLCASSREAGTSSYEQYFGPGTRLTVT.

The chain is built from TRBV6-5 and TRBJ1-5, with a tentative D call TRBD1 (6 bases). This CDR3 contains 15 residues. V was trimmed by 5 bases and J by 4 bases, leaving 15 bases between them. Per the germline V gene, CDR1 is MNHEY and CDR2 is SVGAGI. The CDR3 DNA sequence: TGTGCCAGCAGTAATCCGGGACACCTTAATCAGCCCCAGCATTTT. Translation gives CASSNPGHLNQPQHF.

With regard to this clone: The junction shows a germline mismatch at one end, possibly a read error. Written as DNA, the CDR3 is TGTGCTAGCAGCTTGACTAGATCAGACAATGAGCAGTTCTTC. This gives the protein CASSLTRSDNEQFF. This chain joins TRBV7-7 and TRBJ2-1, with D tentatively TRBD2 (6 bases). The CDR3 consists of 14 residues. CDR1 and CDR2 (germline): SSHAT, FNYEAQ (reference sequence).

The V and J genes are TRBV2 and TRBJ1-5; the D gene is possibly TRBD1 (6 bases). Trimming removed 6 bases at V and 0 bases at J, with 9 bases between. The CDR3 extends over 14 amino acids. Germline loops: CDR1 SNHLY, CDR2 FYNNEI. In nucleotides, the CDR3 is TGTGCCAGCAGGGACAGTTTTAGCAATCAGCCCCAGCATTTT. Translated, it gives CASRDSFSNQPQHF.

This chain joins TRBV9 and TRBJ2-5; TRBD2 matches at 8 bases. The CDR3 totals 16 residues. The trim removed 5 bases at V and 1 base at J, leaving 10 bases unmatched. CDR1 and CDR2 (germline): SGDLS, YYNGEE. The CDR3 region is CASSKSGRPIQETQYF. The CDR3 bases are TGTGCCAGCAGTAAGAGCGGGAGACCGATCCAAGAGACCCAGTACTTC.

V and J are TRBV10-3 and TRBJ1-3, with D uncertain. V gave up 2 bases and J gave up 0 bases, with 8 bases separating them. Germline lookup yields CDR1 ENHRY and CDR2 SYGVKD. The CDR3 runs to 15 residues. CDR3 in amino acids: CAISELGNSGNTIYF. The CDR3 DNA reads TGTGCCATCAGTGAGCTCGGGAACTCTGGAAACACCATATATTTT.

The chain is built from TRBV30 and TRBJ2-1; 10 bases are a match to TRBD2. The junction had 3 bases not matched to a gene; V was cut back by 1 base and J by 3 bases. CDR3 length: 15 amino acids. Germline CDR1 reads GTSNPN; CDR2 reads SVGIG (reference sequence). This CDR3 is CAWSASGGFYNEQFF. The CDR3 DNA follows: TGTGCCTGGAGTGCTAGCGGGGGTTTCTACAATGAGCAGTTCTTC.

The chain recombines TRBV5-1 with TRBJ1-1; D perhaps matches TRBD1 (6 bases). The CDR3 totals 15 residues. Per germline, CDR1 SGHRS and CDR2 YFSETQ. Between the trimmed V and J ends, which lost 5 bases and 1 base, there was a span of 15 bases. Here the CDR3 reads CASRGGGTTNTEAFF. CDR3 nucleotides: TGCGCCAGCAGAGGCGGGGGCACAACGAACACTGAAGCTTTCTTT.

The chain uses TRBV25-1 and TRBJ1-4; D call uncertain. V was cut by 4 bases and J by 2 bases, with 11 bases left in between. Per the germline V gene, CDR1 is MGHDK and CDR2 is SYGVNS. The CDR3 contains 15 residues. The CDR3 bases are TGTGCCAGCAGTGCCCGGTCGGGGACTAATGAAAAACTGTTTTTT. It translates to CASSARSGTNEKLFF.